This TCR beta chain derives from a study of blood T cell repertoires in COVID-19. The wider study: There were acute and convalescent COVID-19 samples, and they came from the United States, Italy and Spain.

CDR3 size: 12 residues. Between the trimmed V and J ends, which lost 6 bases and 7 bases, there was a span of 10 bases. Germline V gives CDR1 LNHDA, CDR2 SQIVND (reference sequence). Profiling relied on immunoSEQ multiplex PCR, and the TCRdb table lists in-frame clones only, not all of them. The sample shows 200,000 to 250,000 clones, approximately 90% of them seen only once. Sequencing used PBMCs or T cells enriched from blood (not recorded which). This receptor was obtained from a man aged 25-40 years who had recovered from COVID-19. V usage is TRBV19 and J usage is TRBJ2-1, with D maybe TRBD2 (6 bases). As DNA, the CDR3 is TGTGCCAGTAGGGACTACCAGAATGAGCAGTTCTTC. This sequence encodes CASRDYQNEQFF.